The 27 T cell receptor beta chains listed next were all sequenced from one sample in a study of blood T cell repertoires in COVID-19. Some clones are missing from TCRdb's copy, which holds only in-frame ones; the method was immunoSEQ multiplex PCR. The table includes under 200,000 clones, around nine tenths detected once. Sequencing input: peripheral blood. The source of these receptors is a man aged 18 to 29 with active or convalescent COVID-19.

This clone was found once. V usage is TRBV4-2 and J usage is TRBJ1-2; tentatively, D is TRBD1 (5 bases). Germline V lookup: CDR1 LGHNA, CDR2 YNFKEQ. This CDR3 region has 18 residues. V was shortened by 0 bases and J by 4 bases, with 21 bases between the two germline ends. CDR3 region: CASSQEVVGQASGYGYTF. CDR3 bases: TGTGCCAGCAGCCAAGAAGTGGTGGGGCAGGCCTCCGGCTATGGCTACACCTTC.

The gene calls are TRBV11-2 and TRBJ2-1; unclear D gene. CDR3 size: 18 residues. The V end was cut by 1 base, the J end by 0 bases, with 16 bases between. Germline V gene data show CDR1 as SGHAT and CDR2 as FQNNGV. The CDR3 sequence is CASSLVSPQASSYNEQFF. The CDR3 DNA reads TGTGCCAGCAGCTTAGTCTCCCCGCAGGCGAGCTCCTACAATGAGCAGTTCTTC.

The CDR3 spells CASSYRDRYTGELFF. The CDR3 DNA is TGTGCCAGCAGCTACCGGGACAGATACACCGGGGAGCTGTTTTTT. The chain couples TRBV3-1 (or the pseudogene TRBV3-2) to TRBJ2-2; 7 bases match TRBD1. CDR3 size: 15 residues. The germline V gene has CDR1 LGHDT and CDR2 YNNKEL (reference sequence). V lost 5 bases and J lost 3; bases outside the gene matches: 6.

The chain joins TRBV5-1 to TRBJ2-5; 7 bases line up with TRBD2. The germline V gene has CDR1 SGHRS and CDR2 YFSETQ. The ends lost 4 bases at V and 1 base at J; junction bases unmatched: 13. This CDR3 is built from 17 residues. The CDR3 DNA is TGCGCCAGCAGCCCAAGGGCCGGGAGGCCCCGCCAAGAGACCCAGTACTTC. This encodes CASSPRAGRPRQETQYF.

This clone was recorded only once. The chain links TRBV2 to TRBJ1-5; maybe TRBD1 (5 bases). Germline-derived CDR1 and CDR2 are SNHLY and FYNNEI. Trimming removed 8 bases from V and 3 bases from J, with 14 bases in between. The CDR3 has 14 amino acids. CDR3 DNA: TGTGCCAGCGGTATGCAGGGCAACAATCAGCCCCAGCATTTT. This encodes CASGMQGNNQPQHF.

This clone has only a few counts. The rearrangement links TRBV6-4 to TRBJ2-2, with TRBD1 matching 7 bases. Trimming at V came to 8 bases and at J to 1 base, leaving 4 bases not matched to a gene. The V gene's germline CDR1 is MRHNA and CDR2 SNTAGT. This CDR3 is 14 amino acids long. In DNA form, the CDR3 reads TGTGCCAGCCGGGACAGCCTGAACACCGGGGAGCTGTTTTTT. This translates into CASRDSLNTGELFF.

V usage is TRBV10-1 and J usage is TRBJ2-5; 7 bases align to TRBD1. The CDR3 loop spans 13 amino acids. The germline V gene encodes CDR1 WNHNN and CDR2 SYGVQD (reference sequence). V shed 2 bases, J shed 4 bases, and the junction held 1 base outside the gene matches. DNA of the CDR3: TGCGCCAGCAGTGAGGCAGGGGGAGAGACCCAGTACTTC. It yields the protein CASSEAGGETQYF.

The chain combines TRBV11-2 with TRBJ2-3, with D possibly matching TRBD2 (5 bases). Germline assignment: CDR1 SGHAT and CDR2 FQNNGV. The V and J ends lost 11 bases and 2 bases respectively, with 17 bases between them. CDR3 length: 14 residues. The CDR3, as DNA: TGTGCCGGCCGGGGTCCTATCCACACAGATACGCAGTATTTT. Protein sequence: CAGRGPIHTDTQYF.

The chain has TRBV3-1 (or the pseudogene TRBV3-2) and TRBJ2-1, with a weak D call TRBD1 (5 bases). This CDR3 has 16 amino acids. Trimming removed 4 bases at V and 2 bases at J, with 15 bases between. Germline values: CDR1 LGHDT, CDR2 YNNKEL (reference sequence). The CDR3 DNA reads TGTGCCAGCAGCCTAGCTTCAGGGTTTCCCTACAATGAGCAGTTCTTC. Amino acid sequence: CASSLASGFPYNEQFF.

The chain uses TRBV2 and TRBJ1-1, with D perhaps matching TRBD1 (5 bases). The V and J ends lost 7 bases and 2 bases respectively, with 11 bases between them. Germline V gene lookup returns CDR1 SNHLY and CDR2 FYNNEI. The CDR3 totals 13 residues. In DNA form, the CDR3 reads TGTGCCAGCAACGGGGGGGAAAACACTGAAGCTTTCTTT. Translated, it gives CASNGGENTEAFF.

This sequence joins TRBV7-8 and TRBJ1-5; TRBD1 might be the D (6 bases). CDR3 length: 15 amino acids. With 5 bases removed from V and 5 bases from J, the gap between germline ends came to 16 bases. The V gene's germline CDR1 is SGHVS and CDR2 FQNEAQ. In nucleotides, the CDR3 is TGTGCCAGCAGCCGTGACCCCAGGGGTTATCAGCCCCAGCATTTT. It is translated as CASSRDPRGYQPQHF.

V and J are TRBV7-2 and TRBJ2-1; TRBD2 might be the D (6 bases). CDR3 size: 17 residues. The germline CDR1 and CDR2 sequences are SGHTA and FQGNSA. The V end was cut by 5 bases, the J end by 0 bases, with 17 bases between. The CDR3 sequence is CASSPTGTSSSYNEQFF. In nucleotides, the CDR3 is TGTGCCAGCAGCCCGACCGGGACTTCCAGCTCCTACAATGAGCAGTTCTTC.

V usage is TRBV6-6 and J usage is TRBJ1-6, with 12 nucleotides matching TRBD1. This CDR3 has 16 residues. V trimming: 6 bases; J trimming: 7 bases; junction bases outside the gene matches: 7. CDR1 and CDR2 from the germline V gene are MNHNY and SVGAGI (reference sequence). The CDR3 bases are TGTGCCAGCAGAGACACGGGACAGGGGGCGAATTCACCCCTCCACTTT. The encoded protein is CASRDTGQGANSPLHF.

There are a few counts of this clone. The rearrangement joins TRBV18 to TRBJ1-5; D is uncertain. V was shortened by 0 bases and J by 4 bases, with 7 bases between the two germline ends. The CDR3 contains 14 residues. Germline loops: CDR1 KGHSH, CDR2 LQKENI. The CDR3 DNA is TGTGCCAGCTCACCACCTAACGGTAATCAGCCCCAGCATTTT. Amino acid sequence: CASSPPNGNQPQHF. Full variable domain (rest looked up from reference TRBV18 and TRBJ1-5): NAGVMQNPRHLVRRRGQEARLRCSPMKGHSHVYWYRQLPEEGLKFMVYLQKENIIDESGMPKERFSAEFPKEGPSILRIQQVVRGDSAAYFCASSPPNGNQPQHFGDGTRLSIL.

The gene calls are TRBV6-5 and TRBJ2-7, with 8 bases aligning to TRBD1. The germline CDR1 and CDR2 sequences are MNHEY and SVGAGI. This CDR3 region has 14 residues. V gave up 6 bases and J gave up 5 bases; unmatched junction bases: 9. DNA of the CDR3: TGTGCCAGCAGGAGACAGGGGTTTTACAACGAGCAGTACTTC. Residues: CASRRQGFYNEQYF.

This sequence joins TRBV10-3 and TRBJ2-1; 8 bases fit TRBD2. Trimming at V came to 4 bases and at J to 10 bases, leaving 6 bases not matched to a gene. In germline, CDR1 is ENHRY, CDR2 SYGVKD. The CDR3 covers 13 residues. The CDR3 spells CAISGRASGEQFF. The CDR3 DNA reads TGTGCCATCAGTGGGAGGGCTAGCGGGGAGCAGTTCTTC.

The rearrangement links TRBV7-6 to TRBJ2-6; TRBD1 aligns across 10 bases. V shed 2 bases and J 4 bases; nucleotides not matched to a gene: 11. CDR1 is SGHVS, CDR2 FNYEAQ, per germline. There are 19 residues in the CDR3. The CDR3 nucleotides are TGTGCCAGCAGCTTAAGTTTCGGGACAGGGGCTCCCGGGGCCAACGTCCTGACTTTC. This gives the protein CASSLSFGTGAPGANVLTF. Full variable domain (missing parts from reference TRBV7-6 and TRBJ2-6): GAGVSQSPRYKVTKRGQDVALRCDPISGHVSLYWYRQALGQGPEFLTYFNYEAQQDKSGLPNDRFSAERPEGSISTLTIQRTEQRDSAMYRCASSLSFGTGAPGANVLTFGAGSRLTVL.

In DNA, the CDR3 is TGTGCCAGCAGTTATACTCAGGGGAACAATCAGCCCCAGCATTTT. Translation gives CASSYTQGNNQPQHF. V usage is TRBV5-8 and J usage is TRBJ1-5; a weak D match, TRBD1 (6 bases). Trimming took off 5 bases at V and 3 bases at J, with 15 bases between the two ends. The germline V gene has CDR1 SGHTS and CDR2 YDEGEE. This CDR3 has 15 residues.

This clone was detected only once. The gene calls are TRBV15 and TRBJ1-2, with D possibly being TRBD1 (5 bases). CDR1 and CDR2 from the germline V gene are LNHNV and YYDKDF (reference sequence). Trimming took 0 bases from V and 0 from J, leaving 14 bases between them. There are 17 residues in the CDR3. The CDR3 here is CATSRDQGRGANYGYTF. DNA for the CDR3: TGTGCCACCAGCAGAGACCAGGGTCGTGGTGCTAACTATGGCTACACCTTC.

This clone showed up just a few times. This chain uses TRBV2 with TRBJ1-1, with a tentative D call TRBD1 (6 bases). There are 13 residues in the CDR3. CDR1 and CDR2 (germline): SNHLY, FYNNEI. Trimming pared 10 bases from V and 3 bases from J, leaving 15 bases between. Here the CDR3 DNA reads TGTGCCACCCGTCCAGGGGCGTACACTGAAGCTTTCTTT. Its protein product is CATRPGAYTEAFF.

J is TRBJ2-7 and V is TRBV5-4, with a weak D call TRBD1 (5 bases). The CDR3 loop spans 14 amino acids. V was shortened by 4 bases and J by 5 bases, with 16 bases between the two germline ends. Germline values: CDR1 SGHNT, CDR2 YYREEE (reference sequence). This chain's CDR3 is CASSLGVGLNEQYF. In nucleotides, the CDR3 is TGTGCCAGCAGCCTAGGGGTAGGGTTGAACGAGCAGTACTTC.

The chain links TRBV6-1 to TRBJ2-7; possibly TRBD1 for D (6 bases). Germline CDR1 is MNHNS and CDR2 is SASEGT. The CDR3 is 16 residues long. V gave up 3 bases and J gave up 9 bases, with 24 bases separating them. The CDR3 loop reads CASSDGWDKGPQGQYV. The CDR3 nucleotides read TGTGCCAGCAGTGACGGTTGGGACAAGGGGCCTCAGGGGCAGTACGTC.

The gene calls are TRBV11-3 and TRBJ2-1; TRBD1 agrees at 8 bases. J was trimmed by 10 bases and V by 10 bases; bases with no gene match: 15. The CDR3 contains 14 residues. CDR1 is SGHNT, CDR2 YENEEA, per germline. The CDR3 coding sequence is TGTGCCATCGATGGGACAGGCCCTTTAGGCGAGCAGTTCTTC. As protein: CAIDGTGPLGEQFF.

This chain joins TRBV10-3 and TRBJ2-7; 10 nucleotides match TRBD2. The CDR3 covers 14 residues. After removal of 4 bases from V and 2 bases from J, the junction contained 2 bases not matched to a gene. Germline V gene sequence: CDR1 ENHRY, CDR2 SYGVKD. CDR3 bases: TGTGCCATCAGTGCACTAGCGGGACCCTACGAGCAGTACTTC. It specifies CAISALAGPYEQYF.

The rearrangement joins TRBV29-1 to TRBJ2-7; 10 bases are shared with TRBD1. The CDR3 totals 13 residues. V shed 3 bases and J 5 bases; nucleotides not matched to a gene: 4. CDR1 is SQVTM and CDR2 is ANQGSEA in the germline V gene. CDR3 DNA: TGCAGCGTTGACGGGACAGGGGCCCACGAGCAGTACTTC. Translation: CSVDGTGAHEQYF.

This clone was counted once. The rearrangement links TRBV2 to TRBJ1-2; tentatively, D is TRBD1 (6 bases). The CDR3 is 13 amino acids. Germline V gene data show CDR1 as SNHLY and CDR2 as FYNNEI. The germline V and J ends were trimmed by 4 bases and 8 bases, with 14 bases remaining between them. CDR3: CASSGWTASGYTF. The CDR3 DNA reads as TGTGCCAGCAGTGGTTGGACAGCGTCCGGCTACACCTTC.

The chain has TRBV6-5 and TRBJ1-1, with D perhaps TRBD1 (5 bases). Germline V gene lookup returns CDR1 MNHEY and CDR2 SVGAGI. Trimming removed 6 bases at V and 3 bases at J, with 11 bases between. CDR3 size: 13 residues. CDR3 bases: TGTGCCAGCAGGTGGGGGAGGGACACTGAAGCTTTCTTT. This encodes CASRWGRDTEAFF.